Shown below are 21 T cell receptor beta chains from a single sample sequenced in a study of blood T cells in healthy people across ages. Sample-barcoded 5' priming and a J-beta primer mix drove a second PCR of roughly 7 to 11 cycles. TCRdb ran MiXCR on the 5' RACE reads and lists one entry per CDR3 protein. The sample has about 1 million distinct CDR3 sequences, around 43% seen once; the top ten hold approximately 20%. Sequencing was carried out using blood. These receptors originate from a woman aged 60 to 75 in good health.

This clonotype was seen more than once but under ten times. The CDR3 sequence: CASSFPDRVNTEAFF. The CDR3 nucleotides are TGCGCCAGCAGCTTCCCTGACAGGGTGAACACTGAAGCTTTCTTT. V usage is TRBV5-1 and J usage is TRBJ1-1; 7 positions match TRBD1. CDR1 SGHRS and CDR2 YFSETQ come from the germline V gene. With 2 bases clipped from V and 0 bases from J, the junction kept 4 bases outside the gene matches. This CDR3 has 15 amino acids. The variable domain in full, with the rest retrieved from reference TRBV5-1 and TRBJ1-1, is KAGVTQTPRYLIKTRGQQVTLSCSPISGHRSVSWYQQTPGQGLQFLFEYFSETQRNKGNFPGRFSGRQFSNSRSEMNVSTLELGDSALYLCASSFPDRVNTEAFFGQGTRLTVV.

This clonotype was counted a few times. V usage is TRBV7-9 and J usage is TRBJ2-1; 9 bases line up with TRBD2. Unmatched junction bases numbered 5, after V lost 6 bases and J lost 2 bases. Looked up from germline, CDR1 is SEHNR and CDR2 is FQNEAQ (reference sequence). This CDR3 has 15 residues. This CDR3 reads CASSRIAGAYNEQFF. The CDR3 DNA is TGTGCCAGCAGTAGGATAGCGGGAGCCTACAATGAGCAGTTCTTC.

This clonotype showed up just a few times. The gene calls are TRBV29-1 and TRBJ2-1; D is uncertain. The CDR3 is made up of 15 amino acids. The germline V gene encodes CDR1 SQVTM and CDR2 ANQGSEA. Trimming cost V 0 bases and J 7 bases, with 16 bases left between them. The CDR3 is CSVEDYRRERNEQFF. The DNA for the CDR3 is TGCAGCGTTGAAGACTATCGGAGAGAGAGGAATGAGCAGTTCTTC.

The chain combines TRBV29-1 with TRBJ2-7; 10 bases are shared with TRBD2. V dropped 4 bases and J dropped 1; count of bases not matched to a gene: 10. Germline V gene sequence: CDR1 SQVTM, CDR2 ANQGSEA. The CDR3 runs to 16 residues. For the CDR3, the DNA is TGCAGCGTTGCGCCCGTTACTAGCGGGATGTCCTACGAGCAGTACTTC. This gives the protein CSVAPVTSGMSYEQYF.

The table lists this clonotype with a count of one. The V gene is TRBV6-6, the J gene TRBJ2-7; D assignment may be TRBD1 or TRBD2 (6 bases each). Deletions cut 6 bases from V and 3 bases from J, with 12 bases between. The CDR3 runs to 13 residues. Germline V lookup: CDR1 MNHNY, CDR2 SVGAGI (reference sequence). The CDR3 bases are TGTGCCAGCAGGGGGGGCGTAGGCTACGAGCAGTACTTC. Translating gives CASRGGVGYEQYF.

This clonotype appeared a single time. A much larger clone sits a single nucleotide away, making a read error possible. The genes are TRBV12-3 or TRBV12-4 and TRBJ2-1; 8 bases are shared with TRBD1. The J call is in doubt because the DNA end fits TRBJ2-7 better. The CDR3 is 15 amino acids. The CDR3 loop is CASSLDRGTYNEQYF. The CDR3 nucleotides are TGTGCCAGCAGCCTTGACAGGGGCACCTACAATGAGCAGTACTTC.

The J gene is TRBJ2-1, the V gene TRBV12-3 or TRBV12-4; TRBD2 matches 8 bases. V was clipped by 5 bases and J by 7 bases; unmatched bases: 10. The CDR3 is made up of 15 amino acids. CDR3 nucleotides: TGTGCCAGCAGTCCCAGCGGGGGCAAGCGGAATGAGCAGTTCTTC. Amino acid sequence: CASSPSGGKRNEQFF.

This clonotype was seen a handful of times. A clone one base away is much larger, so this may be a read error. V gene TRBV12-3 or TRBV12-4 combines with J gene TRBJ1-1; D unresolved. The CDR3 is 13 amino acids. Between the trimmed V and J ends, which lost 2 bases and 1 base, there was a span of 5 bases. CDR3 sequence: CASSLHGNTEAFF. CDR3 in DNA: TGTGCCAGCAGTTTACACGGGAACACTGAAGCTTTCTTT.

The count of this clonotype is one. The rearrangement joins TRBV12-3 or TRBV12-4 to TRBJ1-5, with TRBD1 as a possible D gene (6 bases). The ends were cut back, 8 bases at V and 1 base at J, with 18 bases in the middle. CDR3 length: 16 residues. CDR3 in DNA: TGTGCCAGCCGCTTGGGGGGGGCTGGGAGCAATCAGCCCCAGCATTTT. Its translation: CASRLGGAGSNQPQHF.

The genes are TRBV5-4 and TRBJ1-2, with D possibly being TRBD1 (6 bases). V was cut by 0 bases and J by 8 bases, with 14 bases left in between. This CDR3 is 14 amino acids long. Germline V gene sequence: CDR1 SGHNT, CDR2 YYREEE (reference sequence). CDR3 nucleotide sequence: TGTGCCAGCAGCTTGGCAGGGGCTGGAGGCGGCTACACCTTC. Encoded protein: CASSLAGAGGGYTF.

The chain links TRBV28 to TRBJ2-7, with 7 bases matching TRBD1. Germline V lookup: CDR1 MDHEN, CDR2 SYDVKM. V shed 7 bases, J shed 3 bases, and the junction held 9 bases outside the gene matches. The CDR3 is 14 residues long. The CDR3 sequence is CASTPTGQGYEQYF. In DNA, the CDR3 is TGTGCCAGCACCCCGACAGGGCAAGGCTACGAGCAGTACTTC.

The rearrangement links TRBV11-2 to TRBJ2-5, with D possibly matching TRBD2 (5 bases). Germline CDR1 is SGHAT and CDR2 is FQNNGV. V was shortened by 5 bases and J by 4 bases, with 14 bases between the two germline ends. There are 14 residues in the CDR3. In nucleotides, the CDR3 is TGTGCCAGCAGCCCCATCCTGCTAGCAGAGACCCAGTACTTC. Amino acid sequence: CASSPILLAETQYF.

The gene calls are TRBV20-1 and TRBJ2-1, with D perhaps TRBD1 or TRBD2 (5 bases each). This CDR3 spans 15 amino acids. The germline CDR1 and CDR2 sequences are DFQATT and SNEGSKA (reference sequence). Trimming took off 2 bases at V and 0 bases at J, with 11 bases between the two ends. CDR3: CSARWGGLSYNEQFF. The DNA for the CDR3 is TGCAGTGCTAGATGGGGCGGGCTCTCCTACAATGAGCAGTTCTTC.

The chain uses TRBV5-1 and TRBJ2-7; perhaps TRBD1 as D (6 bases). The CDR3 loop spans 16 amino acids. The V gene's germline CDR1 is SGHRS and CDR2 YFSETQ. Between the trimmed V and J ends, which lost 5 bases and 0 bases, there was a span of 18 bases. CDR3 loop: CASRYAGDTGSYEQYF. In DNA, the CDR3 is TGCGCCAGCAGATACGCCGGGGACACCGGCTCCTACGAGCAGTACTTC. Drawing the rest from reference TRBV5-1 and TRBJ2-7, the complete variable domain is KAGVTQTPRYLIKTRGQQVTLSCSPISGHRSVSWYQQTPGQGLQFLFEYFSETQRNKGNFPGRFSGRQFSNSRSEMNVSTLELGDSALYLCASRYAGDTGSYEQYFGPGTRLTVT.

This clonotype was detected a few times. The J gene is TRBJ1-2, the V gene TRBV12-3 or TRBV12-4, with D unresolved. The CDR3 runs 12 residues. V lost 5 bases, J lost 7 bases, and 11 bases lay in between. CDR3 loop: CASSAGVSGYTF. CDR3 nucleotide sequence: TGTGCCAGCAGTGCCGGTGTTTCTGGCTACACCTTC.

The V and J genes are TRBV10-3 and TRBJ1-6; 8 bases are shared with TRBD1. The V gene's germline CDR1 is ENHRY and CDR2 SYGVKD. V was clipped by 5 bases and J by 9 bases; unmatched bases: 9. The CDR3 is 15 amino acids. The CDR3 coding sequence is TGTGCCATCAGTAGGGATGGACAGGGAGGTTCACCCCTCCACTTT. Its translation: CAISRDGQGGSPLHF.

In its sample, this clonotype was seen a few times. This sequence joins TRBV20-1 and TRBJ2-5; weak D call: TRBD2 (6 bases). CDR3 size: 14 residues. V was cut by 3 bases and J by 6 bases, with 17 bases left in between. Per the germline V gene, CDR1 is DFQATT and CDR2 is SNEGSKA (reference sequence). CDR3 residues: CSARRDSPGQTQYF. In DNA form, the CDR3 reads TGCAGTGCTAGGAGGGACTCTCCAGGCCAGACCCAGTACTTC.

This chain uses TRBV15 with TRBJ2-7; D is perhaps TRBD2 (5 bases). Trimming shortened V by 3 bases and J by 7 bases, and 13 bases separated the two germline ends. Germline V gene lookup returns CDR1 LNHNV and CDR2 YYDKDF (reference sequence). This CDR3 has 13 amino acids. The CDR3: CATSREVGNEQYF. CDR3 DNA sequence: TGTGCCACCAGCAGGGAGGTGGGGAATGAGCAGTACTTC.

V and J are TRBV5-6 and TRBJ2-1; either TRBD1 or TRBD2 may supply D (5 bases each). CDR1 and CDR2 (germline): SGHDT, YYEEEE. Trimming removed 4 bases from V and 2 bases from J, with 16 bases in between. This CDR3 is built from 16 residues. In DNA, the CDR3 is TGTGCCAGCAGCATCTGGGGGACCTACACCTACAATGAGCAGTTCTTC. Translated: CASSIWGTYTYNEQFF.

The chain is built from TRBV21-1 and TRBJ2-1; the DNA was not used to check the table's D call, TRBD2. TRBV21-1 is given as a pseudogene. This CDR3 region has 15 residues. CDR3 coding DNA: TGTGCCAGCAGCAAATTAGCCGCAGGACTCAATGAGCAGTTCTTC. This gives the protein CASSKLAAGLNEQFF.

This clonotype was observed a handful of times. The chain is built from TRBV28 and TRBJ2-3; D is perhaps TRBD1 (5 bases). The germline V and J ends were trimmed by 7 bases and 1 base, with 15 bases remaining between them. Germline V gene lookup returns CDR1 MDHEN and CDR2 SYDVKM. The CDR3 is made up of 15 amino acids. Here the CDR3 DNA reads TGTGCCAGCAAATTGGACATTGGGGGCACAGATACGCAGTATTTT. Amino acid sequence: CASKLDIGGTDTQYF.